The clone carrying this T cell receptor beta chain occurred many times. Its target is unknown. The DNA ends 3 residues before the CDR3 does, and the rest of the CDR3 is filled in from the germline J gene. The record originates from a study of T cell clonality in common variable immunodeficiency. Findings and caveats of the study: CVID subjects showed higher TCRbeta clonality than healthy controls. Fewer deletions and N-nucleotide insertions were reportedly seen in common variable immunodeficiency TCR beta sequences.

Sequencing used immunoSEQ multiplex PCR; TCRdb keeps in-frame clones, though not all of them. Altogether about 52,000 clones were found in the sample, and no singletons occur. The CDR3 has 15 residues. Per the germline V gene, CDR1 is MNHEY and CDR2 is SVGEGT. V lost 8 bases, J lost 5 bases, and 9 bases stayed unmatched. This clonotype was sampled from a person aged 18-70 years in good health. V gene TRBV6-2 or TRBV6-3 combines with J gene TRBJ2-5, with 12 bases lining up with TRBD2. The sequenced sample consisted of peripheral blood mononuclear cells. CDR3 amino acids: CASGRLAGEVETQYF. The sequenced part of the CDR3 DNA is TGTGCCAGCGGACGACTAGCGGGGGAGGTGGAGACC.